This passage covers 29 T cell receptor beta chains from one sample sequenced in a study of cytomegalovirus exposure and HLA in healthy donors. This PCR relied on a set of 60 Vbeta primers and 13 Jbeta primers. Data came from immunoSEQ multiplex PCR; TCRdb stores just in-frame clones and leaves some out. The sample carries 180,000 or so clones, over 75% recorded once. The sample was PBMCs. The receptors come from a man aged 50 to 59 in good health and CMV-seropositive.

Worth noting for this clone: Sequence at one end of the junction differs from germline and may be a read error. The V call is TRBV7-9, the J call TRBJ2-2; 7 positions match TRBD1. Germline CDR1 and CDR2: SEHNR and FQNEAQ (reference sequence). This CDR3 contains 16 residues. The chain's CDR3 is CSSSRSTGMNTGELFF. In DNA form, the CDR3 reads TGTTCCAGCAGCCGATCGACAGGGATGAACACCGGGGAGCTGTTTTTT.

In its sample, this clone was seen a few times. This chain links TRBV11-2 with TRBJ2-3, with D possibly matching TRBD2 (5 bases). The CDR3 totals 15 residues. Trimming cost V 4 bases and J 0 bases, with 11 bases left between them. Germline V gene lookup returns CDR1 SGHAT and CDR2 FQNNGV. CDR3 in amino acids: CASSSWTSSTDTQYF. The CDR3 DNA sequence: TGTGCCAGCAGCTCCTGGACTTCTAGCACAGATACGCAGTATTTT.

The rearrangement joins TRBV29-1 to TRBJ2-7; 9 bases match TRBD1. The CDR3 runs to 13 residues. CDR1 and CDR2 from the germline V gene are SQVTM and ANQGSEA. The junction had 4 bases not matched to a gene; V was cut back by 3 bases and J by 4 bases. CDR3 region: CSVEGTGTYEQYF. CDR3 nucleotide sequence: TGCAGCGTTGAGGGGACAGGGACGTACGAGCAGTACTTC.

This sequence joins TRBV6-6 and TRBJ1-2, with a weak D call TRBD1 (5 bases). The CDR3 sequence is 11 residues long. V was shortened by 6 bases and J by 3 bases, with 5 bases between the two germline ends. The germline CDR1 and CDR2 sequences are MNHNY and SVGAGI (reference sequence). CDR3 nucleotide sequence: TGTGCCAGCAGACAGGACTATGGCTACACCTTC. It specifies CASRQDYGYTF.

This sequence joins TRBV6-5 and TRBJ2-5, with 8 bases identical to TRBD1. The CDR3 loop spans 13 amino acids. The germline CDR1 and CDR2 sequences are MNHEY and SVGAGI. V dropped 5 bases and J dropped 6; count of bases not matched to a gene: 5. In nucleotides, the CDR3 is TGTGCCAGCAGTATGACAGGGGTGAAGACCCAGTACTTC. It is translated as CASSMTGVKTQYF.

The chain recombines TRBV10-3 with TRBJ1-1; 7 nucleotides line up with TRBD1. V was clipped by 11 bases and J by 5 bases; unmatched bases: 11. The germline CDR1 and CDR2 sequences are ENHRY and SYGVKD. The CDR3 spans 13 residues. The CDR3 loop reads CAARQGGGTEAFF. In nucleotides, the CDR3 is TGTGCCGCCAGACAGGGAGGAGGGACTGAAGCTTTCTTT.

The V gene is TRBV6-6, the J gene TRBJ1-5, with D perhaps TRBD1 (5 bases). The CDR3 consists of 15 residues. Trimming pared 7 bases from V and 0 bases from J, leaving 13 bases between. Germline CDR1 and CDR2: MNHNY and SVGAGI (reference sequence). The CDR3 coding sequence is TGTGCCAGCAAAGCGGGGACTAATAGCAATCAGCCCCAGCATTTT. Translating it yields CASKAGTNSNQPQHF.

The chain joins TRBV13 to TRBJ2-3; 7 nucleotides agree with TRBD2. There are 14 residues in the CDR3. Germline V gene lookup returns CDR1 PRHDT and CDR2 FYEKMQ (reference sequence). Trimming removed 7 bases from V and 5 bases from J; junction bases left unmatched: 9. In DNA, the CDR3 is TGTGCCAGCATGGAAGCGGGGTATGAAGATACGCAGTATTTT. Its translation: CASMEAGYEDTQYF.

In DNA form, the CDR3 reads TGTGCCAGTAGCACCACAAGGGGCGGCTACGAGCAGTACTTC. This codes for CASSTTRGGYEQYF. The chain recombines TRBV19 with TRBJ2-7, with D possibly TRBD1 on 5 matching bases. CDR1 is LNHDA and CDR2 is SQIVND in the germline V gene (reference sequence). This CDR3 contains 14 residues. With 6 bases removed from V and 3 bases from J, the gap between germline ends came to 15 bases.

The chain employs TRBV7-2 and TRBJ2-2; no definite D call. The CDR3 loop spans 13 amino acids. Deletions cut 1 base from V and 7 bases from J, with 7 bases between. The germline V gene encodes CDR1 SGHTA and CDR2 FQGNSA. CDR3 sequence reads: CASSLVYVGELFF. The CDR3 DNA reads as TGTGCCAGCAGCTTAGTCTATGTCGGGGAGCTGTTTTTT.

Here the CDR3 reads CASSYSPGAGSYEQYF. CDR3 DNA sequence: TGTGCCAGCAGTTACTCCCCAGGGGCCGGATCCTACGAGCAGTACTTC. The V call is TRBV6-5, the J call TRBJ2-7; perhaps TRBD1 as D (6 bases). CDR3 length: 16 amino acids. Trimming pared 0 bases from V and 1 base from J, leaving 13 bases between. Per germline, CDR1 MNHEY and CDR2 SVGAGI.

The genes are TRBV28 and TRBJ1-5; maybe TRBD1 (5 bases). The CDR3 loop spans 15 amino acids. V lost 3 bases to trimming and J lost 2 bases, with 11 bases between them. From germline, CDR1 is MDHEN and CDR2 SYDVKM. The CDR3 here is CASSLPGGGNQPQHF. The CDR3 coding sequence is TGTGCCAGCAGTTTGCCGGGGGGTGGCAATCAGCCCCAGCATTTT.

The chain has TRBV30 and TRBJ1-4, with D perhaps matching TRBD1 (5 bases). Germline V gene data show CDR1 as GTSNPN and CDR2 as SVGIG (reference sequence). The CDR3 extends over 16 amino acids. The V end lost 0 bases, the J end lost 0 bases, and 11 bases lay between the germline ends. CDR3 sequence: CAWSVGGAATNEKLFF. In DNA, the CDR3 is TGTGCCTGGAGTGTTGGTGGGGCAGCAACTAATGAAAAACTGTTTTTT.

The rearrangement links TRBV10-3 to TRBJ1-1; TRBD1 agrees at 8 bases. CDR1 ENHRY and CDR2 SYGVKD come from the germline V gene. This CDR3 is built from 14 residues. Germline trimming cut 6 bases from V and 1 base from J; bases unmatched to any gene: 4. The CDR3 DNA sequence: TGTGCCATCAGAGGACAGGGAGGGAACACTGAAGCTTTCTTT. This translates into CAIRGQGGNTEAFF.

This clone was detected only once. This chain uses TRBV14 with TRBJ2-5; tentatively, D is TRBD2 (5 bases). The CDR3 totals 15 residues. Trimming cost V 1 base and J 5 bases, with 14 bases left between them. Looked up from germline, CDR1 is SGHDN and CDR2 is FVKESK. CDR3 amino acids: CASSQVRGREETQYF. DNA for the CDR3: TGTGCCAGCAGCCAAGTGCGCGGGCGCGAGGAGACCCAGTACTTC. Combining the CDR3 with reference TRBV14 and TRBJ2-5 gives the whole variable domain EAGVTQFPSHSVIEKGQTVTLRCDPISGHDNLYWYRRVMGKEIKFLLHFVKESKQDESGMPNNRFLAERTGGTYSTLKVQPAELEDSGVYFCASSQVRGREETQYFGPGTRLLVL.

The rearrangement links TRBV6-1 to TRBJ1-5, with no clear D. V gave up 6 bases and J gave up 2 bases, with 11 bases separating them. Germline CDR1 MNHNS, CDR2 SASEGT. This CDR3 is 14 amino acids long. In nucleotides, the CDR3 is TGTGCCAGCAGGAGGACTGCGCGCAATCAGCCCCAGCATTTT. It yields the protein CASRRTARNQPQHF.

This chain joins TRBV28 and TRBJ2-5; 9 bases match TRBD1. The assigned J gene may be wrong: the sequence end matches TRBJ2-7 better. Per germline, CDR1 MDHEN and CDR2 SYDVKM. The CDR3 runs 15 residues. CDR3 nucleotide sequence: TGTGCCAGCAGTTTAGACAGGGGGAGCTCCTACGAGCAGTACTTC. Amino acid sequence: CASSLDRGSSYEQYF.

In DNA form, the CDR3 reads TGTGCCAGCTCACCGGCCGGGACTAGAAGCTCCTACGAGCAGTACTTC. It encodes CASSPAGTRSSYEQYF. The J gene is TRBJ2-7, the V gene TRBV18, with 8 bases identical to TRBD2. V was pared by 3 bases and J by 0 bases, with 7 bases of the junction left unmatched. This CDR3 is 16 amino acids long. Per germline, CDR1 KGHSH and CDR2 LQKENI.

In DNA, the CDR3 is TGTGCCAGCTCACCCAGGGGGCAGGACACTGAAGCTTTCTTT. Amino acid sequence: CASSPRGQDTEAFF. The chain uses TRBV18 and TRBJ1-1; 8 bases fit TRBD1. CDR1 is KGHSH and CDR2 is LQKENI in the germline V gene. The junction had 3 bases not matched to a gene; V was cut back by 3 bases and J by 3 bases. The CDR3 extends over 14 amino acids.

The chain has TRBV11-2 and TRBJ2-2, with 14 bases lining up with TRBD2. The CDR3 length is 17 residues. Germline lookup yields CDR1 SGHAT and CDR2 FQNNGV. Trimming cost V 5 bases and J 4 bases; bases outside gene matches: 6. CDR3 loop: CASSTRTSGGLTGELFF. The DNA for the CDR3 is TGTGCCAGCAGCACCCGGACTAGCGGGGGGCTCACCGGGGAGCTGTTTTTT.

This rearrangement joins TRBV4-1 to TRBJ2-3; 8 positions match TRBD2. Germline V gives CDR1 MGHRA, CDR2 YSYEKL. The CDR3 is 20 residues long. V was clipped by 0 bases and J by 6 bases; unmatched bases: 20. The CDR3 here is CASSQDRGGPCIRPSDTQYF. The CDR3 bases are TGCGCCAGCAGCCAAGATCGCGGGGGGCCTTGTATTCGGCCTAGTGATACGCAGTATTTT.

With respect to this clone: Other nucleotide sequences in the sample specify the same CDR3. V gene TRBV7-9 combines with J gene TRBJ2-5; 8 bases match TRBD1. With 4 bases clipped from V and 1 base from J, the junction kept 5 bases outside the gene matches. The CDR3 is 15 amino acids. Germline V lookup: CDR1 SEHNR, CDR2 FQNEAQ (reference sequence). As DNA, the CDR3 is TGTGCCAGCAGCTCCAACGACAGGGGCCAAGAGACCCAGTACTTC. It is translated as CASSSNDRGQETQYF.

The rearrangement joins TRBV6-6 to TRBJ1-1; 7 bases align to TRBD1. This CDR3 spans 14 amino acids. Trimming at V came to 6 bases and at J to 4 bases, leaving 8 bases not matched to a gene. Germline CDR1 is MNHNY and CDR2 is SVGAGI (reference sequence). Here the CDR3 DNA reads TGTGCCAGCAGACCCCAGGGGGAAGGCACTGAAGCTTTCTTT. Its translation: CASRPQGEGTEAFF.

The chain recombines TRBV28 with TRBJ1-5; TRBD1 matches at 10 bases. This CDR3 region has 15 residues. The J segment lost 1 base and the V segment lost 5 bases, leaving 2 bases of the junction unmatched. CDR1 is MDHEN, CDR2 SYDVKM, per germline. CDR3 sequence: CASSMGQGSNQPQHF. The CDR3 DNA is TGTGCCAGCAGTATGGGACAGGGGAGCAATCAGCCCCAGCATTTT.

The V call is TRBV7-6, the J call TRBJ1-1; no firm D call. The germline gives CDR1 SGHVS, CDR2 FNYEAQ. V lost 5 bases and J lost 0, with 19 bases in between. The CDR3 is made up of 17 amino acids. The CDR3 spells CASSPNVDTKMNTEAFF. As DNA, the CDR3 is TGTGCCAGCAGCCCCAATGTCGATACTAAGATGAACACTGAAGCTTTCTTT.

A few counts support this clone. A single base separates this from a much larger clone, so it may be a read error. The rearrangement joins TRBV7-2 to TRBJ2-1; D perhaps matches TRBD1 (6 bases). Trimming shortened V by 1 base and J by 6 bases, and 7 bases separated the two germline ends. Germline assignment: CDR1 SGHTA and CDR2 FQGNSA. The CDR3 length is 13 residues. The CDR3 bases are TGTGCCAGCAGCTTAGACAGGGTCAATGAGCAGTTCTTC. Translated, it gives CASSLDRVNEQFF.

The V call is TRBV29-1, the J call TRBJ2-2, with a weak D call TRBD1 (6 bases). V dropped 7 bases and J dropped 2 bases, with 20 bases sitting between them. CDR3 length equals 16 residues. Germline V lookup: CDR1 SQVTM, CDR2 ANQGSEA. DNA of the CDR3: TGCAGCGCGGGCGTCCGGGACAATGGTAACACCGGGGAGCTGTTTTTT. Its translation: CSAGVRDNGNTGELFF.

This clone has only a few counts. CDR3 loop: CASSPRYGLAGVNEQYF. DNA for the CDR3: TGTGCCAGCAGCCCTAGATATGGACTAGCGGGGGTGAACGAGCAGTACTTC. The chain employs TRBV5-6 and TRBJ2-7; the match to TRBD2 covers 13 bases. With V trimmed by 4 bases and J by 5 bases, 12 bases remained unmatched. This CDR3 spans 17 amino acids. Per germline, CDR1 SGHDT and CDR2 YYEEEE.

V usage is TRBV7-8 and J usage is TRBJ2-5, with 9 bases lining up with TRBD1. The CDR3 is 18 residues long. V lost 5 bases, J lost 5 bases, and 18 bases stayed unmatched. Germline V gene lookup returns CDR1 SGHVS and CDR2 FQNEAQ. CDR3 protein: CASSPTRFLDRGRETQYF. In nucleotides, the CDR3 is TGTGCCAGCAGCCCAACCCGATTCTTAGACAGGGGGAGGGAGACCCAGTACTTC.